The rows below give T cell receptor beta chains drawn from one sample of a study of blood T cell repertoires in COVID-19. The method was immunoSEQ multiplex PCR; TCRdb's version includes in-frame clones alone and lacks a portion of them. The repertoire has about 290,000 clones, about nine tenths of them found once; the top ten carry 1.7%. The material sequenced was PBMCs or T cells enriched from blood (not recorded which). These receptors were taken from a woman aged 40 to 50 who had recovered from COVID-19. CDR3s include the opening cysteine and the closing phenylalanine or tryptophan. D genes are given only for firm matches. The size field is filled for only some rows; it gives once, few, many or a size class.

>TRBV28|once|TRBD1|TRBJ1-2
CASSKTGNYGYTF
TGTGCCAGCAGCAAGACAGGGAACTATGGCTACACCTTC
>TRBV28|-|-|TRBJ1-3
CASSLPGSGINTIYF
TGTGCCAGCAGCCTCCCAGGGTCAGGGATCAACACCATATATTTT
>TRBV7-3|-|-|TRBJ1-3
CASSLTGNAGNTIYF
TGTGCCAGCAGCCTTACCGGGAACGCTGGAAACACCATATATTTT
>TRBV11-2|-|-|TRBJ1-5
CASSLGREGSQPQHF
TGTGCCAGCAGCTTAGGGAGGGAGGGAAGTCAGCCCCAGCATTTT
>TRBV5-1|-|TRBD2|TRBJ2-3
CASSFFKSGDTDTQYF
TGCGCCAGCAGCTTCTTTAAAAGCGGGGACACAGATACGCAGTATTTT
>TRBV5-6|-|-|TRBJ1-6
CASSFPKAGVYNSPLHF
TGTGCCAGCAGCTTTCCGAAGGCGGGGGTCTATAATTCACCCCTCCACTTT
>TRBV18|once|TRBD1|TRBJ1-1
CASSPLTGDRTEAFF
TGTGCCAGCTCACCACTCACAGGGGATAGGACTGAAGCTTTCTTT
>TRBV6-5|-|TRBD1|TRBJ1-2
CASSRDRLYGYTF
TGTGCCAGCAGTCGGGACAGACTCTATGGCTACACCTTC
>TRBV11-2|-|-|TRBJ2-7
CASSSTKGQHPYEQYF
TGTGCCAGCAGCTCAACTAAGGGGCAGCACCCTTACGAGCAGTACTTC
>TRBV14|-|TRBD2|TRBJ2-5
CASSQDQGLVEVQYF
TGTGCCAGCAGCCAAGATCAGGGACTAGTGGAGGTCCAGTACTTC
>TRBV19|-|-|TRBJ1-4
CASSGRLYEKLFF
TGTGCCAGTAGTGGCAGGTTATATGAAAAACTGTTTTTT
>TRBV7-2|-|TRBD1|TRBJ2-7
CASSLATGGAYEQYF
TGTGCCAGCAGCTTAGCGACAGGGGGGGCCTACGAGCAGTACTTC
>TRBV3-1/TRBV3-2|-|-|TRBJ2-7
CASSRLSSYEQYF
TGTGCCAGCAGCCGGCTCAGCTCCTACGAGCAGTACTTC
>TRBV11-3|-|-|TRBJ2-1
CASSSGEYNEQFF
TGTGCCAGCAGCTCGGGAGAGTACAATGAGCAGTTCTTC
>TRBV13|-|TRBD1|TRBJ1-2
CASSVGQGFYGYTF
TGTGCCAGCAGCGTAGGACAGGGATTCTATGGCTACACCTTC
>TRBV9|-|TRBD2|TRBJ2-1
CASSADPGGGRNEQFF
TGTGCCAGCAGCGCCGACCCGGGCGGGGGTCGCAATGAGCAGTTCTTC
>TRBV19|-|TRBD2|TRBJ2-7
CASSRGLASYEQYF
TGTGCCAGTAGCAGAGGACTAGCCTCCTACGAGCAGTACTTC
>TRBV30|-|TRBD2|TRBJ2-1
CAWSAGLAGDQFF
TGTGCCTGGAGTGCGGGACTAGCGGGGGACCAGTTCTTC
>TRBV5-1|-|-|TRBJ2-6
CASSLMQGSSGANVLTF
TGCGCCAGCAGCTTGATGCAGGGAAGCTCTGGGGCCAACGTCCTGACTTTC
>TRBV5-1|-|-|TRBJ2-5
CASSPGAGASGETQYF
TGCGCCAGCAGCCCCGGGGCGGGGGCCTCCGGGGAGACCCAGTACTTC
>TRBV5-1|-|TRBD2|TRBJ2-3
CASSTPLAASTDTQYF
TGCGCCAGCAGCACCCCACTAGCGGCTAGCACAGATACGCAGTATTTT
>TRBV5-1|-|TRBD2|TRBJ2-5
CASSLPGGQETQYF
TGCGCCAGCAGCCTCCCGGGGGGCCAAGAGACCCAGTACTTC
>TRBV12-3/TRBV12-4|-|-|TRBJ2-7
CASSFLYEQYF
TGTGCCAGCAGTTTTCTCTACGAGCAGTACTTC
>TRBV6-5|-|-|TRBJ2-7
CASRGGGLIGEQYF
TGTGCCAGCAGGGGAGGGGGGCTGATTGGGGAGCAGTACTTC
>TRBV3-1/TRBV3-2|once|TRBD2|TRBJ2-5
CASSQGVSGGSGETQYF
TGTGCCAGCAGCCAAGGGGTGTCTGGCGGGAGTGGGGAGACCCAGTACTTC